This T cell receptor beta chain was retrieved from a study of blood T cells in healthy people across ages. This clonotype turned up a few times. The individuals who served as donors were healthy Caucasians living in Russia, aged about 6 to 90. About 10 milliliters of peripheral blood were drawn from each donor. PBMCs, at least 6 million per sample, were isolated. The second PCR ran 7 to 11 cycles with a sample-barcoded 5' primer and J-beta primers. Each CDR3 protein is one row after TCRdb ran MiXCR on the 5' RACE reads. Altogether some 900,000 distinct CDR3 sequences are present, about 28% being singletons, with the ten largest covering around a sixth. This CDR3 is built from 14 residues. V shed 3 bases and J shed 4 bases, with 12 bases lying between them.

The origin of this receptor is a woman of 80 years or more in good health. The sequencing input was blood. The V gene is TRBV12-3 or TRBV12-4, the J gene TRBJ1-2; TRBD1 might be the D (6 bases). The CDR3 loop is CASSFPGGGYGYTF. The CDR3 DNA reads TGTGCCAGCAGTTTCCCCGGGGGCGGCTATGGCTACACCTTC.